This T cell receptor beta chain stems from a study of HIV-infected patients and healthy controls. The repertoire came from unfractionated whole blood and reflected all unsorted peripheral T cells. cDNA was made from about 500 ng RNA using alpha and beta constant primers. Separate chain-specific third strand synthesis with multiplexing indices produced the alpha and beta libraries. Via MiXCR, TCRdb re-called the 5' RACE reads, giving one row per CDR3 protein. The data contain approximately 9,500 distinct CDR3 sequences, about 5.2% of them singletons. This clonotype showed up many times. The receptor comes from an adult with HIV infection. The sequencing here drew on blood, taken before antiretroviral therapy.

The CDR3 reads CASSLQGPEAFF. For the CDR3, the DNA is TGTGCCAGCAGCCTACAGGGCCCCGAAGCTTTCTTT. The chain is built from TRBV12-3 or TRBV12-4 and TRBJ1-1, with D perhaps matching TRBD1 (6 bases). This CDR3 region has 12 residues. V was cut by 6 bases and J by 8 bases, with 13 bases left in between.